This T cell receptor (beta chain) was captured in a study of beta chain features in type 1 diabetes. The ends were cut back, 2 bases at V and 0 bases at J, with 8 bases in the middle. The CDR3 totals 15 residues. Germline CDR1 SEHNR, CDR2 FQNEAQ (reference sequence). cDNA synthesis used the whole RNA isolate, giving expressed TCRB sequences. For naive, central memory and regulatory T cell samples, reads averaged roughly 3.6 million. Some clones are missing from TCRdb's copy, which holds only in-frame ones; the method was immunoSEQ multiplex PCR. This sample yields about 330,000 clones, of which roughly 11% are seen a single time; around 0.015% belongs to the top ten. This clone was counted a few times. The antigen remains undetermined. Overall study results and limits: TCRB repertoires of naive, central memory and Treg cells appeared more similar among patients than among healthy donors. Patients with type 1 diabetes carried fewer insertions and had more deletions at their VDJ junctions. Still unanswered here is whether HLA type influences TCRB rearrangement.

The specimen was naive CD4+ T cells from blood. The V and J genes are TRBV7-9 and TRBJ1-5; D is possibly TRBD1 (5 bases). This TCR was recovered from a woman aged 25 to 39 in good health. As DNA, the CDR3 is TGTGCCAGCAGCTTAACAGGCGATAGCAATCAGCCCCAGCATTTT. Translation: CASSLTGDSNQPQHF.